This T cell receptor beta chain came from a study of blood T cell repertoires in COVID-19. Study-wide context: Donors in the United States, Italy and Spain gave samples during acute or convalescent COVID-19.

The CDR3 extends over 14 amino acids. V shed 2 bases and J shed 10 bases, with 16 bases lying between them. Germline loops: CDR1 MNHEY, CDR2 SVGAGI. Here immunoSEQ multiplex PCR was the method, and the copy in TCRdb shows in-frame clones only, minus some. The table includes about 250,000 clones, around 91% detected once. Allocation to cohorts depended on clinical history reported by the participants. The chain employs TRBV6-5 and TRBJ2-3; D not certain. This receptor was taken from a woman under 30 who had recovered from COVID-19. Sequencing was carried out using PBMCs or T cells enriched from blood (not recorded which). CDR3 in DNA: TGTGCCAGCAGTTACACTGCAGGATCCCATCCGCAGTATTTT. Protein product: CASSYTAGSHPQYF.